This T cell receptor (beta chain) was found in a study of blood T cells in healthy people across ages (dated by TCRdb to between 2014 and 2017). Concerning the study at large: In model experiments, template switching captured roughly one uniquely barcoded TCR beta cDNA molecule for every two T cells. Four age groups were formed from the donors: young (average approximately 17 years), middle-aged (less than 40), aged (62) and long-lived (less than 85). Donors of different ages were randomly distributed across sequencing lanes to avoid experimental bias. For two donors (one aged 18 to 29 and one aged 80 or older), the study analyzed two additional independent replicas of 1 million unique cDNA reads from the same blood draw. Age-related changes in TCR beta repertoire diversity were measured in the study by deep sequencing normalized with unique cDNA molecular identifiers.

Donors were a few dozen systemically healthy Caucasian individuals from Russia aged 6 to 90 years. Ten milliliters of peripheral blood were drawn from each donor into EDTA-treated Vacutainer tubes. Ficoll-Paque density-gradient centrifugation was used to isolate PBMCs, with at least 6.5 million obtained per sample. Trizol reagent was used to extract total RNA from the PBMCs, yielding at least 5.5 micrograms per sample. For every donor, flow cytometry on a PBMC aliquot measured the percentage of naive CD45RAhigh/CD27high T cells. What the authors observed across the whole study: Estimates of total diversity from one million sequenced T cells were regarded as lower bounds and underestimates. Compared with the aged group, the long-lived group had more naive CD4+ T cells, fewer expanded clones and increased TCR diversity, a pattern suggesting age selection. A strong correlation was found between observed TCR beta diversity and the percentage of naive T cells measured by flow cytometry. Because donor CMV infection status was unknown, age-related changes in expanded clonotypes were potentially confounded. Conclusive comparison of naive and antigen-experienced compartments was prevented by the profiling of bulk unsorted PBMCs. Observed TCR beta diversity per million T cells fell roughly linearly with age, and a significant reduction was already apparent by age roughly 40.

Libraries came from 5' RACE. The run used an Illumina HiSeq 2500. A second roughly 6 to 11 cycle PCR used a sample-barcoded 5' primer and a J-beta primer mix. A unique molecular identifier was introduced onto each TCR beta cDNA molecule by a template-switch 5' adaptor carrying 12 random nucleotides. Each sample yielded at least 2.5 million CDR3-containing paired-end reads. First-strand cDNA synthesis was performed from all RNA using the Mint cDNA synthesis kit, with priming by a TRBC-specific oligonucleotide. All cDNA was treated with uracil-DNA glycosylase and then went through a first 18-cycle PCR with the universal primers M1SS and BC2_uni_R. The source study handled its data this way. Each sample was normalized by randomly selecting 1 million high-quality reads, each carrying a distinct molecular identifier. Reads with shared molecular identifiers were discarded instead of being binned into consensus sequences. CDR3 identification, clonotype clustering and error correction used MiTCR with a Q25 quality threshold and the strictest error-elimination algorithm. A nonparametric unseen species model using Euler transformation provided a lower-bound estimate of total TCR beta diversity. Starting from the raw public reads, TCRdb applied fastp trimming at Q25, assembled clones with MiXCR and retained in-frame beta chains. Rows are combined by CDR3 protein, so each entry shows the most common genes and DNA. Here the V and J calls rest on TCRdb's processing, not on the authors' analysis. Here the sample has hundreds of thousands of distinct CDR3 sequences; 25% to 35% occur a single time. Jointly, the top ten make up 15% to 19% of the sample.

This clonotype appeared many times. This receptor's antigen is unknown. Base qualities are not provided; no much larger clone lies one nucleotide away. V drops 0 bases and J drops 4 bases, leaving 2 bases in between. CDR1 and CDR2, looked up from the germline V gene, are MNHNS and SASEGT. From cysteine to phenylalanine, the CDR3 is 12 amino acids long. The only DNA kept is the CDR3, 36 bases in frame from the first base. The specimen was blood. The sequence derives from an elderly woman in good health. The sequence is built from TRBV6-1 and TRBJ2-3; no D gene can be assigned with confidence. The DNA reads TGTGCCAGCAGTGAAGCGGCAGATACGCAGTATTTT. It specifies CASSEAADTQYF.